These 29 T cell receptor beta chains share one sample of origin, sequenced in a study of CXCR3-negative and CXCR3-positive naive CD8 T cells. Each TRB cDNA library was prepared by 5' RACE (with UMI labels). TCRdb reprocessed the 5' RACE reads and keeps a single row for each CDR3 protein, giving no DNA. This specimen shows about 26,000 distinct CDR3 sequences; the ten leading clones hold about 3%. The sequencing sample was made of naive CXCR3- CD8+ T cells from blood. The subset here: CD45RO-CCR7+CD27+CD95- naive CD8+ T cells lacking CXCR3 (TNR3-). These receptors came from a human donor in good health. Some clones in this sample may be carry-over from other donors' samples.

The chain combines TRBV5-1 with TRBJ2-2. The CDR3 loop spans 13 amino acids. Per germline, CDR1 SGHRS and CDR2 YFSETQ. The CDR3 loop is CASNDQNTGELFF.

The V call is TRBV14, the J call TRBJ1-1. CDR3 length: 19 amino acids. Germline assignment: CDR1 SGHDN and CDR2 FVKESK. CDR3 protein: CFFLGVSGVIKAVNTEAFF.

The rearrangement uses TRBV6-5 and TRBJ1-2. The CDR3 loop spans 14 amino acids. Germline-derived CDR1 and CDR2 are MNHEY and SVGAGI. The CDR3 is CASSYSRTLYGYTF.

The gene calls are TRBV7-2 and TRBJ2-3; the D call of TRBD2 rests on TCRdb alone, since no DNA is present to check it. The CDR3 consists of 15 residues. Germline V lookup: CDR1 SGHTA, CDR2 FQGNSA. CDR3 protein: CASRRLAGGPDTQYF.

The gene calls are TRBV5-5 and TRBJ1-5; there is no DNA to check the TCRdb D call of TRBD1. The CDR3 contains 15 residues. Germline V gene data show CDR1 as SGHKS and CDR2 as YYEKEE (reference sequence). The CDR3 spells CASSPRGGSNQPQHF.

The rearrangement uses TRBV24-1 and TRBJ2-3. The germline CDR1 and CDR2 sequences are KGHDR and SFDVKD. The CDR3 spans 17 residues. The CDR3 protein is CATSDLPVHTHTDTQYF.

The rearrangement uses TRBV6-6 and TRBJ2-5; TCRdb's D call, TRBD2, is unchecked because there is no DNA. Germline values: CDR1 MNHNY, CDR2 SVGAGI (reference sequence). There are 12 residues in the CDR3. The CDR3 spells CASTDSQETQYF.

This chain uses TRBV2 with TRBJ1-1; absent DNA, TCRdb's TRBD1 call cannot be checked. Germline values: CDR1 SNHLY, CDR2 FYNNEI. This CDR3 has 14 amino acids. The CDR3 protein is CASSEGRTNTEAFF.

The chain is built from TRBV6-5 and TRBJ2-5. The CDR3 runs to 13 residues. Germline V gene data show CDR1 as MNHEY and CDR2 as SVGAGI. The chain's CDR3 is CASSYSGFGTQYF.

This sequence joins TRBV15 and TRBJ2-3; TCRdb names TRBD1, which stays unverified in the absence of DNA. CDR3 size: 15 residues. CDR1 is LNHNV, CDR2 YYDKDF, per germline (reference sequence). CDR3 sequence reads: CATSSYRASTDTQYF.

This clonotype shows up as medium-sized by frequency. CDR3: CASSLFQGNQPQHF. The V call is TRBV7-6, the J call TRBJ1-5. The germline V gene encodes CDR1 SGHVS and CDR2 FNYEAQ. The CDR3 covers 14 residues.

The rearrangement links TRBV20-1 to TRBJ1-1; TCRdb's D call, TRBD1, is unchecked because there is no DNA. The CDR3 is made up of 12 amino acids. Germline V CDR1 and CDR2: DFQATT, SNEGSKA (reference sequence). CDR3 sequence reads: CSGPGTNTEAFF.

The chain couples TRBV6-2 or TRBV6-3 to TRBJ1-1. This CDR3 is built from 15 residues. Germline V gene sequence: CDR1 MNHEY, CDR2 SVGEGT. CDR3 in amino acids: CASNYSLVGGPEAFF.

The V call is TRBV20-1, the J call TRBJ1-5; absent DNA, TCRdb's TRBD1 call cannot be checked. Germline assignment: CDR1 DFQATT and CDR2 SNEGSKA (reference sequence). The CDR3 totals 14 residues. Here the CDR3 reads CSASQTGAAGPQHF.

The CDR3 reads CASSFHRITQETQYF. The chain joins TRBV7-2 to TRBJ2-5. This CDR3 is built from 15 residues. Germline V gene lookup returns CDR1 SGHTA and CDR2 FQGNSA.

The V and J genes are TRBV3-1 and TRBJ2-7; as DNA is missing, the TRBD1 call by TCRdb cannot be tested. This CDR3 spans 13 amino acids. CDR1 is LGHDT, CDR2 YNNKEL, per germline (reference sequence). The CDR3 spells CASSLDSGNEQYF.

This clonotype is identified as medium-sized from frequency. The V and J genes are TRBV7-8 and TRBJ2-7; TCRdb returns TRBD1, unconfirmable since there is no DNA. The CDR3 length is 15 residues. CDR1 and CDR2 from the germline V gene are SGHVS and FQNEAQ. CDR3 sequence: CASSDLGTGYYEQYF. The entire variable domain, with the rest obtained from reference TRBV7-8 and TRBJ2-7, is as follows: GAGVSQSPRYKVAKRGQDVALRCDPISGHVSLFWYQQALGQGPEFLTYFQNEAQLDKSGLPSDRFFAERPEGSVSTLKIQRTQQEDSAVYLCASSDLGTGYYEQYFGPGTRLTVT.

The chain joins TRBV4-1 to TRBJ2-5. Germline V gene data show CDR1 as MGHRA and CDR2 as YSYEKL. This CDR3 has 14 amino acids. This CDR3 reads CASSQDDTRKTQYF.

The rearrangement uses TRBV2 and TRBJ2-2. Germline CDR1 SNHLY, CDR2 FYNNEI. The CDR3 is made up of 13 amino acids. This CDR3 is CASRGSNTGELFF.

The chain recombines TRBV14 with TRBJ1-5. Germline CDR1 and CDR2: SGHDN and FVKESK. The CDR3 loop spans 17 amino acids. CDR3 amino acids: CASSQVGWSNSNQPQHF.

The CDR3 loop reads CASSLPSQTEAFF. The chain uses TRBV7-9 and TRBJ1-1. From germline, CDR1 is SEHNR and CDR2 FQNEAQ (reference sequence). This CDR3 is 13 amino acids long.

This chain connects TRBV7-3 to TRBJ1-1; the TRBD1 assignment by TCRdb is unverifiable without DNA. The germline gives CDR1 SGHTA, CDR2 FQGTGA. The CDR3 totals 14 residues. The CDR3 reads CASSLWAGDTEAFF.

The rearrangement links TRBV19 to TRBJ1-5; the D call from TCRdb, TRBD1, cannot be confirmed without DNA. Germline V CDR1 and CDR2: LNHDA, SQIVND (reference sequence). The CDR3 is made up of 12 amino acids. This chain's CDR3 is CASSAPTVSRHF.

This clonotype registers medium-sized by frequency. The CDR3 loop reads CSAKTTGDNTEAFF. The chain is built from TRBV20-1 and TRBJ1-1; the D gene TCRdb calls, TRBD1, cannot be checked with no DNA. Looked up from germline, CDR1 is DFQATT and CDR2 is SNEGSKA (reference sequence). The CDR3 has 14 residues.

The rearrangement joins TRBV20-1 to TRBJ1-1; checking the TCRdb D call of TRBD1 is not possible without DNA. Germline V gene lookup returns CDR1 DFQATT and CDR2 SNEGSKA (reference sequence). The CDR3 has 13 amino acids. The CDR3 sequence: CSAIAGDGTEAFF.

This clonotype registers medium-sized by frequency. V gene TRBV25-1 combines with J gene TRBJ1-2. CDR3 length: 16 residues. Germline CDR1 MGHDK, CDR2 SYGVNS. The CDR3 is CASSGLGSVLTYGYTF.

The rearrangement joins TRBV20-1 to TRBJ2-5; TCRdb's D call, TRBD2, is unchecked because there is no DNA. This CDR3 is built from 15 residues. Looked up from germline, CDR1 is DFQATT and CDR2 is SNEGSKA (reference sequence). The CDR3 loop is CSANPYGGEAETQYF.

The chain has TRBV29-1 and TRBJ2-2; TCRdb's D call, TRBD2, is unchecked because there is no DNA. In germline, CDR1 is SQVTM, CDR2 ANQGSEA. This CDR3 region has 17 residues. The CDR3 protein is CSVEDGRGTPNTGELFF.

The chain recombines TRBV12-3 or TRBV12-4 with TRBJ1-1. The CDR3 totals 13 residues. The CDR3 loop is CASSFQKNTEAFF.